This T cell receptor (beta chain) emerged from a study of metastatic and nonmetastatic thyroid tumors. Notes on the study in general: It was reportedly found that TCR beta diversity was significantly higher in malignant thyroid tumors than in benign nodules, a difference seen in both blood and tumor samples.

TCRdb reprocessed the PCR reads via MiXCR. Among some 84,000 clones listed, around 7.8% were seen once. A few counts support this clone. What it binds is unknown. The germline CDR1 and CDR2 sequences are PRHDT and FYEKMQ (reference sequence). Trimming removed 4 bases from V and 3 bases from J; junction bases left unmatched: 12. The CDR3 runs 17 residues. Each patient came to thyroid surgery without any prior treatment (of any kind). Input material: blood. The receptor was derived from a female donor with papillary thyroid cancer or a benign thyroid nodule (not recorded which). Some clones in this sample may be carry-over from other donors' samples. The chain recombines TRBV13 with TRBJ1-2; TRBD1 matches 9 bases. The CDR3 DNA reads TGTGCCAGCAGCTCGTCCCTCGGGACAGGGCTTTACTATGGCTACACCTTC. Translating gives CASSSSLGTGLYYGYTF.